This T cell receptor (beta chain) was recovered during a study of beta chain features in type 1 diabetes. About the study: Patients and healthy donors were similar in age, gender and cell yields. The number of sorted cells examined across all samples was approximately 110,000,000.

Germline V gives CDR1 SQVTM, CDR2 ANQGSEA. The CDR3 has 13 amino acids. V was shortened by 4 bases and J by 1 base, with 5 bases between the two germline ends. Every bit of the isolated RNA underwent reverse transcription, so sequencing read expressed TCRB transcripts. The repertoire was sequenced with immunoSEQ multiplex PCR; TCRdb's copy has only in-frame clones and lacks some. In the table there are roughly 250,000 clones, approximately 70% of which are singletons. The sequenced material came from naive CD4+ T cells from blood. The sequence came from a man aged 25-45 years in good health. The chain links TRBV29-1 to TRBJ2-6; unclear D gene. CDR3 protein: CSVAASGANVLTF. CDR3 nucleotide sequence: TGCAGCGTTGCTGCGTCTGGGGCCAACGTCCTGACTTTC.